The clone carrying this T cell receptor (beta chain) was seen once. What it recognizes is unknown. This sample was included in a study of blood T cells in healthy people across ages. Study-wide results and caveats: The authors considered diversity estimates from one million T cells to be underestimates. Samples with more naive T cells showed higher observed beta diversity.

The CDR3 length is 14 residues. V dropped 7 bases and J dropped 7; count of bases not matched to a gene: 11. Germline CDR1 and CDR2: SGHRS and YFSETQ. Sample-barcoded 5' priming and a J-beta primer mix drove a second PCR of about 6 to 12 cycles. Each cDNA molecule, via a template-switch adaptor with 12 random nucleotides, was tagged. TCRdb itself ran the 5' RACE reads through MiXCR, one entry per CDR3 protein. The sample lists about 970,000 distinct CDR3 sequences, 51% occurring once. The receptor's source is a woman aged 55 to 70 in good health. The rearrangement joins TRBV5-1 to TRBJ1-2, with 9 nucleotides matching TRBD1. Sequenced material: blood. The chain's CDR3 is CASVSGQGMGGYTF. The CDR3 nucleotides are TGCGCCAGCGTCAGCGGACAGGGGATGGGTGGCTACACCTTC.